This record looks at one T cell receptor beta chain sequence and its context. This entry belongs to a study of blood T cell repertoires in COVID-19. For the study at large: Samples came from the United States, Italy and Spain, spanning acute and convalescent COVID-19. Nucleic acid was either cDNA or gDNA, and it came from T cells, B-cell-depleted T cells, or PBMCs.

Original processing notes: Nucleated cell counts were estimated from reference gene primer amplification. Method: immunoSEQ multiplex PCR; TCRdb's copy keeps in-frame clones and lacks some. V and J calls and clone size are copied from that table; D and trimming were computed from the DNA. The repertoire holds more than 70,000 clones, with over 75% as singletons. The CDR3 has 18 residues. The ends were cut back, 0 bases at V and 4 bases at J, with 16 bases in the middle. Germline V lookup: CDR1 LGHNA, CDR2 YSLEER. The clonotype originates from a man between 50 and 59 years old with active COVID-19. The chain carries TRBV4-3 and TRBJ2-6; perhaps TRBD1 as D (6 bases). The sequencing input was peripheral blood. The chain's CDR3 is CASSQDRPTGTGANVLTF. The CDR3 DNA follows: TGCGCCAGCAGCCAAGATAGGCCCACAGGGACCGGGGCCAACGTCCTGACTTTC.